The T cell receptor beta chain under discussion was sequenced for a study of blood T cells in healthy people across ages. For the second PCR, which ran for about 6 to 11 cycles, a sample-barcoded 5' primer and a J-beta primer mix were used. TCRdb passed the 5' RACE reads through MiXCR, listing each CDR3 protein once. In the table there are 850,000 or so distinct CDR3 sequences, 25% to 30% of which are singletons. In this sample, this clonotype turned up many times. The CDR3 length is 16 residues. Germline loops: CDR1 LGHNA, CDR2 YSLEER. The J segment lost 4 bases and the V segment lost 1 base, leaving 6 bases of the junction unmatched.

This TCR derives from an elderly woman in good health. This chain connects TRBV4-3 to TRBJ2-5; 10 bases map to TRBD2. The sequencing input was blood. CDR3 in amino acids: CASSQGQRGGIETQYF. The CDR3 DNA follows: TGCGCCAGCAGCCAAGGGCAGCGGGGGGGCATAGAGACCCAGTACTTC.